This T cell receptor (beta chain) was recovered during a study of blood T cell repertoires in COVID-19. As originally analysed: The authors estimated nucleated cell counts from reference gene primer amplification. Assay: immunoSEQ multiplex PCR; the TCRdb copy retains only in-frame clones and omits some. Clonal size and the V and J genes are those of that table, whereas D and trimming came from the DNA. The profile shows approximately 45,000 clones, approximately 91% of them singletons. The V gene's germline CDR1 is SNHLY and CDR2 FYNNEI. There are 14 residues in the CDR3. J was trimmed by 2 bases and V by 7 bases; bases with no gene match: 6.

The chain is built from TRBV2 and TRBJ2-7, with 9 bases aligning to TRBD1. The source of this sequence is a human donor in a cohort sampled during active COVID-19. The sequenced sample was peripheral blood. CDR3 DNA sequence: TGTGCCAGCAACTTACAGGGGGCCACCTACGAGCAGTACTTC. Its translation is CASNLQGATYEQYF.